Listed here are 13 T cell receptor beta chains from one sample, sequenced in a study of blood T cell repertoires in COVID-19. Assay: immunoSEQ multiplex PCR; the TCRdb copy retains only in-frame clones and omits some. The table has more than 150,000 clones, roughly 84% seen once. The sample consisted of peripheral blood. These receptor sequences come from a young man with active or convalescent COVID-19.

The chain employs TRBV29-1 and TRBJ1-1; 7 bases are shared with TRBD1. Per the germline V gene, CDR1 is SQVTM and CDR2 is ANQGSEA. The CDR3 totals 12 residues. The junction had 9 bases not matched to a gene; V was cut back by 7 bases and J by 7 bases. CDR3: CSAGTANHEAFF. The CDR3, as DNA: TGCAGCGCCGGGACAGCAAACCATGAAGCTTTCTTT.

The rearrangement joins TRBV21-1 to TRBJ2-7; whether TRBD2, the table's D call, matches the DNA was not checked. TRBV21-1 is labeled a pseudogene. This CDR3 is built from 17 residues. The CDR3 DNA reads as TGTGCCAGCAGACCCGGCTCGGCGGTAGCGGGATTCTACGAGCAGTACTTC. This translates into CASRPGSAVAGFYEQYF.

This sequence joins TRBV18 and TRBJ1-6; TRBD1 matches at 12 bases. This CDR3 contains 15 residues. Germline CDR1 and CDR2: KGHSH and LQKENI. V gave up 6 bases and J gave up 9 bases; unmatched junction bases: 6. CDR3 nucleotides: TGTGCCAGCTCCGGGGACAGGGGGCGCGGTTCACCCCTCCACTTT. Its translation is CASSGDRGRGSPLHF.

This clone was seen a handful of times. The chain carries TRBV2 and TRBJ1-5, with D possibly being TRBD1 (5 bases). Trimming took off 8 bases at V and 0 bases at J, with 11 bases between the two ends. This CDR3 region has 14 residues. CDR1 and CDR2 from the germline V gene are SNHLY and FYNNEI. CDR3 amino acids: CASGGLYSNQPQHF. The CDR3 bases are TGTGCCAGCGGGGGACTTTATAGCAATCAGCCCCAGCATTTT.

The CDR3 loop is CAWTLGLSTDTQYF. CDR3 in DNA: TGTGCCTGGACCCTCGGACTGAGCACAGATACGCAGTATTTT. The V call is TRBV30, the J call TRBJ2-3; TRBD2 might be the D (5 bases). The V gene lost 4 bases and the J gene lost 0 bases, with 11 bases spanning the gap. The CDR3 sequence is 14 residues long. CDR1 is GTSNPN and CDR2 is SVGIG in the germline V gene (reference sequence).

The chain has TRBV4-2 and TRBJ1-5, with 8 bases lining up with TRBD1. Germline lookup yields CDR1 LGHNA and CDR2 YNFKEQ. The V gene end was trimmed by 0 bases and the J gene end by 0 bases; junction bases not matched to a gene: 7. This CDR3 region has 18 residues. The CDR3 protein is CASSQDKTGDYSNQPQHF. CDR3 bases: TGTGCCAGCAGCCAAGATAAGACAGGGGACTATAGCAATCAGCCCCAGCATTTT.

The gene calls are TRBV5-5 and TRBJ1-5; 7 bases are a match to TRBD1. J gave up 5 bases and V 4 bases, and 9 bases lay outside the gene matches. CDR3 length: 15 amino acids. The germline V gene has CDR1 SGHKS and CDR2 YYEKEE (reference sequence). The CDR3: CASSRGTAGDQPQHF. The CDR3 coding sequence is TGTGCCAGCAGCCGCGGGACAGCCGGAGATCAGCCCCAGCATTTT. Based on the CDR3 plus reference TRBV5-5 and TRBJ1-5, the full variable domain is DAGVTQSPTHLIKTRGQQVTLRCSPISGHKSVSWYQQVLGQGPQFIFQYYEKEERGRGNFPDRFSARQFPNYSSELNVNALLLGDSALYLCASSRGTAGDQPQHFGDGTRLSIL.

This clone was seen only a few times. V gene TRBV19 combines with J gene TRBJ1-1; D unresolved. CDR3 length: 15 amino acids. V lost 2 bases, J lost 0 bases, and 10 bases lay in between. CDR1 is LNHDA and CDR2 is SQIVND in the germline V gene (reference sequence). The CDR3 DNA sequence: TGTGCCAGTAGTATATTTGCAGGCATGAACACTGAAGCTTTCTTT. Residues: CASSIFAGMNTEAFF.

This clone was picked up a small number of times. The chain couples TRBV28 to TRBJ1-4; no clear D gene. V was clipped by 4 bases and J by 0 bases, with 15 bases between them. The CDR3 has 17 amino acids. The germline V gene has CDR1 MDHEN and CDR2 SYDVKM. DNA for the CDR3: TGTGCCAGCAGTTCCCCGGCAGACTCAGCAACTAATGAAAAACTGTTTTTT. As protein: CASSSPADSATNEKLFF.

The chain combines TRBV7-2 with TRBJ1-6; D ambiguous. Germline lookup yields CDR1 SGHTA and CDR2 FQGNSA. This CDR3 has 18 residues. V gave up 4 bases and J gave up 7 bases, with 23 bases separating them. For the CDR3, the DNA is TGTGCCAGCAGCTCCCCCCGGAGGGCGGGGTCGCTCAATTCACCCCTCCACTTT. Translated, it gives CASSSPRRAGSLNSPLHF. Supplemented by reference TRBV7-2 and TRBJ1-6, the full variable domain reads GAGVSQSPSNKVTEKGKDVELRCDPISGHTALYWYRQSLGQGLEFLIYFQGNSAPDKSGLPSDRFSAERTGGSVSTLTIQRTQQEDSAVYLCASSSPRRAGSLNSPLHFGNGTRLTVT.

This clone was counted a few times. The chain recombines TRBV6-4 with TRBJ2-5; D might be TRBD2 (5 bases). The V end lost 4 bases, the J end lost 4 bases, and 10 bases lay between the germline ends. The CDR3 extends over 13 amino acids. Per the germline V gene, CDR1 is MRHNA and CDR2 is SNTAGT. The chain's CDR3 is CASSVRAGETQYF. The DNA for the CDR3 is TGTGCCAGCAGTGTAAGGGCGGGAGAGACCCAGTACTTC.

As to this clone: Relative to the germline gene, one junction end is altered; a read error may explain this. The CDR3 DNA is TGTGCTAGCAGCCCATCACTGGGCCGGTCCTACAATGAGCAGTTCTTC. Translating gives CASSPSLGRSYNEQFF. The rearrangement links TRBV7-7 to TRBJ2-1, with no clear D. The CDR3 spans 16 residues. Germline V gene lookup returns CDR1 SSHAT and CDR2 FNYEAQ (reference sequence).

This clone was detected once. The chain is built from TRBV27 and TRBJ2-7; tentative D call: TRBD2 (5 bases). Germline V gene data show CDR1 as MNHEY and CDR2 as SMNVEV (reference sequence). Trimming removed 5 bases from V and 1 base from J, with 9 bases in between. The CDR3 sequence is 13 residues long. This CDR3 is CASSPGESYEQYF. The DNA for the CDR3 is TGTGCCAGCAGTCCCGGGGAGTCCTACGAGCAGTACTTC.